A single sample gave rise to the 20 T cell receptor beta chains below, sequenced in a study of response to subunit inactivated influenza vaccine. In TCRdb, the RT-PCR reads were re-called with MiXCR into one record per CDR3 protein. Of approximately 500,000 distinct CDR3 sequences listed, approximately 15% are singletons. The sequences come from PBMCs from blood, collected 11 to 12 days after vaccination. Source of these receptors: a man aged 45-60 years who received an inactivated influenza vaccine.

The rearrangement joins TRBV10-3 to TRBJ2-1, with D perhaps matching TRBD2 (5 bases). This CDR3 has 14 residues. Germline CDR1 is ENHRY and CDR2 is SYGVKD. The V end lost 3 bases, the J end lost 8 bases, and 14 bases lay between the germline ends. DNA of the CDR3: TGTGCCATCAGTGAATGGGGAGCGACCTATGAGCAGTTCTTC. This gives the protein CAISEWGATYEQFF.

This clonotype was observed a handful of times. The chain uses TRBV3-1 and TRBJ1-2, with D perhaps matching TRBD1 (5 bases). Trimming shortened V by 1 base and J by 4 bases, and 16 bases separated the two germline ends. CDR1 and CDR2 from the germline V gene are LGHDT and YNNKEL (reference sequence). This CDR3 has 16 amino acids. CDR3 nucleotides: TGTGCCAGCAGCCAAGGAGGGGCCGCCCGGAGCTATGGCTACACCTTC. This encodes CASSQGGAARSYGYTF.

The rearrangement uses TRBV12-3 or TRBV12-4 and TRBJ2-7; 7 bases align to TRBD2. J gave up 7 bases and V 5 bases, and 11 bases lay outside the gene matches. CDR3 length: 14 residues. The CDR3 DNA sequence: TGTGCCAGCAGTCCAAACCGGGACTATTTGGAGCAGTACTTC. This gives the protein CASSPNRDYLEQYF.

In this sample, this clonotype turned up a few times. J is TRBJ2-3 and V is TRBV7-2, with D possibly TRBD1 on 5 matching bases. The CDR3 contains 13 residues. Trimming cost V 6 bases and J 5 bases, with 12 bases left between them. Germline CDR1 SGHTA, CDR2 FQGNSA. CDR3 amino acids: CTSRQTARDTQYF. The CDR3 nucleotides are TGTACCAGCAGGCAGACAGCGCGAGATACGCAGTATTTT.

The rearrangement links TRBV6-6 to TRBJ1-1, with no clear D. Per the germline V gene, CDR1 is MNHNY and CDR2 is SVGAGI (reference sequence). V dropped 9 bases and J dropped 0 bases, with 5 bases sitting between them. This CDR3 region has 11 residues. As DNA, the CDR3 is TGTGCCAGTAAGATGAACACTGAAGCTTTCTTT. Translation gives CASKMNTEAFF.

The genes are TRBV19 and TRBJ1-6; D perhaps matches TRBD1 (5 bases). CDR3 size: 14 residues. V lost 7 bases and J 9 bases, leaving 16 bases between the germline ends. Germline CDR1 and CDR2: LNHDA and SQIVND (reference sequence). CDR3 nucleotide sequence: TGTGCCAGTACCGCCGGGACGGAACCTTCACCCCTCCACTTT. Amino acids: CASTAGTEPSPLHF.

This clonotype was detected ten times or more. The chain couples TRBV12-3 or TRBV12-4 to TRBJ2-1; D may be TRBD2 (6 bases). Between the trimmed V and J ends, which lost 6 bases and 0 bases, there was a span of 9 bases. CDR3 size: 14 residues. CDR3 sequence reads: CASRRAGSYNEQFF. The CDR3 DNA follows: TGTGCCAGCAGGCGAGCGGGCTCCTACAATGAGCAGTTCTTC.

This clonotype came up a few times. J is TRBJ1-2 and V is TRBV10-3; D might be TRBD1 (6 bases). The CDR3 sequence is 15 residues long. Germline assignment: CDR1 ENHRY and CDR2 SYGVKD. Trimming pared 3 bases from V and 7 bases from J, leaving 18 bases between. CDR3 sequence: CAISDSKQGRAGYTF. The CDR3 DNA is TGTGCCATCAGTGATTCGAAACAGGGTAGAGCTGGCTACACCTTC.

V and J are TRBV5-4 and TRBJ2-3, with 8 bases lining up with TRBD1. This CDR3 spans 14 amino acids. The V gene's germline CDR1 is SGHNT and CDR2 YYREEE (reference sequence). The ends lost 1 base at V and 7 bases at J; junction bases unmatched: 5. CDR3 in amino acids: CASSLQGAANTQYF. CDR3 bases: TGTGCCAGCAGCTTGCAGGGGGCGGCTAATACGCAGTATTTT.

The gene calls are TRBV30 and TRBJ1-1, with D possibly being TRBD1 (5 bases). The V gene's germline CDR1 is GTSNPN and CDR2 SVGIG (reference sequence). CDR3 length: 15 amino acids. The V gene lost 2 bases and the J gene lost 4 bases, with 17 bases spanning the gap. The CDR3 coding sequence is TGTGCCTGGAGTCACCTTGTACGGGGCGGCACTGAAGCTTTCTTT. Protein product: CAWSHLVRGGTEAFF. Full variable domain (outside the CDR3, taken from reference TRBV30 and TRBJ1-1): SQTIHQWPATLVQPVGSPLSLECTVEGTSNPNLYWYRQAAGRGLQLLFYSVGIGQISSEVPQNLSASRPQDRQFILSSKKLLLSDSGFYLCAWSHLVRGGTEAFFGQGTRLTVV.

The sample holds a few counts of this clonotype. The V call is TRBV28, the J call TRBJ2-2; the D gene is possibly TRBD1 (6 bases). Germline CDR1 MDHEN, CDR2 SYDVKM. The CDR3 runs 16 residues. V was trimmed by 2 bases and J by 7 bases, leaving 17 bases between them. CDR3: CASSLMVLQGVGELFF. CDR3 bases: TGTGCCAGCAGTTTAATGGTTTTACAGGGCGTCGGGGAGCTGTTTTTT.

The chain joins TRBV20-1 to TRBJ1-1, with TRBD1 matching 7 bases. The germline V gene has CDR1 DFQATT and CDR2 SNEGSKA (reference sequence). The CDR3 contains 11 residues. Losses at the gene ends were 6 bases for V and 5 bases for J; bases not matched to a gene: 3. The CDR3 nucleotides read TGCAGTGCAGGGGGCGAAACTGAAGCTTTCTTT. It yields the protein CSAGGETEAFF.

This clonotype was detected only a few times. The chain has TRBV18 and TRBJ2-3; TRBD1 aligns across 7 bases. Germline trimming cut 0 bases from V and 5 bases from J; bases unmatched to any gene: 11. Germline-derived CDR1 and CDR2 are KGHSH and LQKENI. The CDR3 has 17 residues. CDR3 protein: CASSPPGQGVSGDTQYF. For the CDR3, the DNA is TGTGCCAGCTCACCACCCGGGCAGGGGGTTTCTGGAGATACGCAGTATTTT.

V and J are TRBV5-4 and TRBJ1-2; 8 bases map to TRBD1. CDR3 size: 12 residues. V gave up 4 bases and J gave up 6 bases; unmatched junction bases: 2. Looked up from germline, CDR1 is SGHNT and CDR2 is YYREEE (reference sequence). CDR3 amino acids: CASSDRGDGYTF. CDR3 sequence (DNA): TGTGCCAGCAGCGACAGGGGTGATGGCTACACCTTC. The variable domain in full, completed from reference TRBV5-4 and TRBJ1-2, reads ETGVTQSPTHLIKTRGQQVTLRCSSQSGHNTVSWYQQALGQGPQFIFQYYREEENGRGNFPPRFSGLQFPNYSSELNVNALELDDSALYLCASSDRGDGYTFGSGTRLTVV.

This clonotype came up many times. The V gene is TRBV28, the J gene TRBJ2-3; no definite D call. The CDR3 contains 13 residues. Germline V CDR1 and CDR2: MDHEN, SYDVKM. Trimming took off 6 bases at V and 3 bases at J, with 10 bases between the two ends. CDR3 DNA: TGTGCCAGCAGGGGTCTGGAGACAGATACGCAGTATTTT. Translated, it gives CASRGLETDTQYF.

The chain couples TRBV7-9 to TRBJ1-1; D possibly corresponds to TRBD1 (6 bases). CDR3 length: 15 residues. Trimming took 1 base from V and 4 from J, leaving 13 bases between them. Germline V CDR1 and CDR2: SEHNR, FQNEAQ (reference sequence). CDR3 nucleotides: TGTGCCAGCAGCTTAGGAGGCAGGGGCGGCACTGAAGCTTTCTTT. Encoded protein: CASSLGGRGGTEAFF.

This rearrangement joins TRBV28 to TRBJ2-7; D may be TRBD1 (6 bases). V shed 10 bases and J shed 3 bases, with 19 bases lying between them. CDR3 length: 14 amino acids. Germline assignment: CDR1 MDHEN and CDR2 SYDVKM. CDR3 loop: CAINNRARIYEQYF. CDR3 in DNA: TGTGCCATCAACAACAGGGCTCGGATCTACGAGCAGTACTTC.

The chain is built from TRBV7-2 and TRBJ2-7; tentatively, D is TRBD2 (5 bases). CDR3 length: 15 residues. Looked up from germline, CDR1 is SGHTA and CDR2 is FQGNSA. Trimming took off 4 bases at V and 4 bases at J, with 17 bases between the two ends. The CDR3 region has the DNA TGTGCCAGCAGCTACCATCCGGACTTGCTTTACGAGCAGTACTTC. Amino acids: CASSYHPDLLYEQYF.

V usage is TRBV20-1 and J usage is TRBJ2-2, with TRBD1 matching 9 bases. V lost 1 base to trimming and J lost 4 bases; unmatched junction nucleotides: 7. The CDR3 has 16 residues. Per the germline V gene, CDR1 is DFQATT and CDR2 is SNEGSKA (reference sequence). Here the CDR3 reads CSARVQDRGATGELFF. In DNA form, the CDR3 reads TGCAGTGCTAGAGTACAGGACAGGGGAGCCACCGGGGAGCTGTTTTTT.

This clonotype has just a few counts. CDR3 sequence: CASSQDGQGTNQPQHF. The CDR3 DNA reads TGTGCCAGCAGCCAAGATGGACAGGGAACCAATCAGCCCCAGCATTTT. This chain joins TRBV3-1 and TRBJ1-5; 8 bases are shared with TRBD1. The V gene end was trimmed by 0 bases and the J gene end by 3 bases; junction bases not matched to a gene: 4. CDR1 LGHDT and CDR2 YNNKEL come from the germline V gene (reference sequence). The CDR3 contains 16 residues.